Below are 31 T cell receptor beta chains sequenced from a single sample in a study of shared clonotypes between healthy human individuals. Assay used: immunoSEQ multiplex PCR; TCRdb lists only in-frame clones, some missing. The sample records 2 million to 2.5 million clones, around 93% being singletons. The sequenced sample was naive CD4+ T cells from PBMCs. Subset denoted: CD45RA+ positively selected. These receptors originate from a man aged 18 to 30 in good health. Some clones in this sample may be carry-over from other donors' samples.

The chain joins TRBV28 to TRBJ2-1; TRBD2 matches 11 bases. Germline V gives CDR1 MDHEN, CDR2 SYDVKM. There are 18 residues in the CDR3. Trimming cost V 3 bases and J 1 base; bases outside gene matches: 8. For the CDR3, the DNA is TGTGCCAGCAGTTTTGTTAGCGGGAGGGCTATATCCTACAATGAGCAGTTCTTC. Its translation: CASSFVSGRAISYNEQFF.

The V and J genes are TRBV28 and TRBJ2-1; 8 positions match TRBD1. The CDR3 length is 16 residues. V shed 5 bases and J 2 bases; nucleotides not matched to a gene: 8. CDR1 is MDHEN and CDR2 is SYDVKM in the germline V gene. The CDR3 nucleotides are TGTGCCAGCAGTGAAGGGACAGGAGGGGCCTACAATGAGCAGTTCTTC. Its protein product is CASSEGTGGAYNEQFF.

CDR3 protein: CASSSGGQGVHEQYF. The CDR3 DNA reads as TGTGCCAGCAGCTCAGGCGGACAGGGGGTACACGAGCAGTACTTC. The V and J genes are TRBV7-2 and TRBJ2-7; 10 bases match TRBD1. The CDR3 has 15 amino acids. After removal of 4 bases from V and 5 bases from J, the junction contained 8 bases not matched to a gene. The germline gives CDR1 SGHTA, CDR2 FQGNSA. Complete variable domain (other parts from reference TRBV7-2 and TRBJ2-7): GAGVSQSPSNKVTEKGKDVELRCDPISGHTALYWYRQSLGQGLEFLIYFQGNSAPDKSGLPSDRFSAERTGGSVSTLTIQRTQQEDSAVYLCASSSGGQGVHEQYFGPGTRLTVT.

J is TRBJ2-5 and V is TRBV15, with 11 bases identical to TRBD1. The ends lost 3 bases at V and 4 bases at J; junction bases unmatched: 7. The CDR3 length is 16 residues. CDR1 is LNHNV, CDR2 YYDKDF, per germline (reference sequence). In nucleotides, the CDR3 is TGTGCCACCAGCAGGGCCGCCGGGACAGGGGGAGAGACCCAGTACTTC. Residues: CATSRAAGTGGETQYF. The full variable domain, rest sourced from reference TRBV15 and TRBJ2-5, is DAMVIQNPRYQVTQFGKPVTLSCSQTLNHNVMYWYQQKSSQAPKLLFHYYDKDFNNEADTPDNFQSRRPNTSFCFLDIRSPGLGDTAMYLCATSRAAGTGGETQYFGPGTRLLVL.

The J gene is TRBJ2-1, the V gene TRBV10-3; 9 bases map to TRBD1. This CDR3 region has 14 residues. Unmatched junction bases numbered 9, after V lost 7 bases and J lost 8 bases. Germline V gene lookup returns CDR1 ENHRY and CDR2 SYGVKD. CDR3 amino acids: CAITRDRDSYEQFF. The CDR3 DNA reads TGTGCCATCACCAGGGACAGGGATAGCTATGAGCAGTTCTTC.

The chain links TRBV28 to TRBJ2-1; TRBD2 matches at 9 bases. The CDR3 is 15 residues long. After removal of 3 bases from V and 5 bases from J, the junction contained 5 bases not matched to a gene. The germline V gene has CDR1 MDHEN and CDR2 SYDVKM. CDR3 sequence: CASSLMAGGNNEQFF. In DNA, the CDR3 is TGTGCCAGCAGTTTGATGGCGGGAGGGAACAATGAGCAGTTCTTC.

The V gene is TRBV27, the J gene TRBJ2-7, with D unclear. Germline-derived CDR1 and CDR2 are MNHEY and SMNVEV (reference sequence). The CDR3 contains 11 residues. Trimming took off 5 bases at V and 5 bases at J, with 7 bases between the two ends. CDR3 amino acids: CASSTGHEQYF. CDR3 nucleotides: TGTGCCAGCAGTACTGGACACGAGCAGTACTTC.

This rearrangement joins TRBV5-4 to TRBJ1-4; 7 bases are a match to TRBD1. The germline V gene encodes CDR1 SGHNT and CDR2 YYREEE (reference sequence). The ends lost 0 bases at V and 7 bases at J; junction bases unmatched: 9. The CDR3 has 16 amino acids. The CDR3 is CASSLGQGGIGEKLFF. The CDR3 coding sequence is TGTGCCAGCAGCTTGGGACAGGGCGGTATCGGTGAAAAACTGTTTTTT.

The CDR3 coding sequence is TGCGCCAGCAGCCCCCGTGGCAGCCCGGGACTAGCGGGACCACGGGACAATGAGCAGTTCTTC. Residues: CASSPRGSPGLAGPRDNEQFF. V usage is TRBV5-1 and J usage is TRBJ2-1; the match to TRBD2 covers 13 bases. CDR1 is SGHRS, CDR2 YFSETQ, per germline. The CDR3 totals 21 residues. J was trimmed by 5 bases and V by 4 bases; bases with no gene match: 21. Based on the CDR3 plus reference TRBV5-1 and TRBJ2-1, the full variable domain is KAGVTQTPRYLIKTRGQQVTLSCSPISGHRSVSWYQQTPGQGLQFLFEYFSETQRNKGNFPGRFSGRQFSNSRSEMNVSTLELGDSALYLCASSPRGSPGLAGPRDNEQFFGPGTRLTVL.

The chain has TRBV10-2 and TRBJ2-4; D gene ambiguous. CDR3 size: 11 residues. V shed 5 bases and J shed 6 bases, with 5 bases lying between them. CDR1 and CDR2 (germline): WSHSY, SAAADI. The CDR3 DNA reads as TGCGCCAGCAGTCCGGTAAACATTCAGTACTTC. Protein: CASSPVNIQYF.

Turning to this clone: Other DNA sequences in this specimen translate into the identical CDR3. V is TRBV5-4 and J is TRBJ2-7; 10 bases map to TRBD2. CDR1 is SGHNT and CDR2 is YYREEE in the germline V gene (reference sequence). The CDR3 runs to 15 residues. After removal of 0 bases from V and 0 bases from J, the junction contained 0 bases not matched to a gene. This CDR3 is CASSLGLAGSYEQYF. The DNA for the CDR3 is TGTGCCAGCAGCTTGGGACTAGCGGGCTCCTACGAGCAGTACTTC.

The chain employs TRBV14 and TRBJ1-3; D call uncertain. The CDR3 spans 14 residues. The germline CDR1 and CDR2 sequences are SGHDN and FVKESK. With 4 bases removed from V and 5 bases from J, the gap between germline ends came to 12 bases. The CDR3 region has the DNA TGTGCCAGCAGCCGCCGACCTAACCGAAACACCATATATTTT. Translating it yields CASSRRPNRNTIYF.

V and J are TRBV2 and TRBJ1-1; the D gene is possibly TRBD1 (5 bases). The V gene's germline CDR1 is SNHLY and CDR2 FYNNEI. Trimming shortened V by 4 bases and J by 2 bases, and 14 bases separated the two germline ends. The CDR3 length is 15 residues. The CDR3 DNA is TGTGCCAGCAGTGTGGAAAGACAGTACAACACTGAAGCTTTCTTT. Translation gives CASSVERQYNTEAFF. Full variable domain (missing parts from reference TRBV2 and TRBJ1-1): EPEVTQTPSHQVTQMGQEVILRCVPISNHLYFYWYRQILGQKVEFLVSFYNNEISEKSEIFDDQFSVERPDGSNFTLKIRSTKLEDSAMYFCASSVERQYNTEAFFGQGTRLTVV.

The rearrangement links TRBV5-1 to TRBJ1-1, with TRBD1 identical over 8 bases. With V trimmed by 1 base and J by 5 bases, 10 bases remained unmatched. Germline CDR1 reads SGHRS; CDR2 reads YFSETQ. The CDR3 spans 16 residues. The CDR3 nucleotides are TGCGCCAGCAGCTTGTACCGACAGGGGACGAGGACTGAAGCTTTCTTT. Protein: CASSLYRQGTRTEAFF.

The genes are TRBV2 and TRBJ2-1, with 8 bases that match TRBD1. Germline trimming cut 10 bases from V and 8 bases from J; bases unmatched to any gene: 13. This CDR3 contains 14 residues. In germline, CDR1 is SNHLY, CDR2 FYNNEI. The CDR3, as DNA: TGTGCCACCGCCCCGACAGGGGTATGGGATGAGCAGTTCTTC. Encoded protein: CATAPTGVWDEQFF.

The chain joins TRBV6-6 to TRBJ1-1, with TRBD1 as a possible D gene (6 bases). V lost 2 bases to trimming and J lost 1 base, with 11 bases between them. Germline V CDR1 and CDR2: MNHNY, SVGAGI (reference sequence). The CDR3 runs to 15 residues. CDR3 loop: CASSYRGGGNTEAFF. The CDR3 DNA sequence: TGTGCCAGCAGTTACAGGGGAGGGGGGAACACTGAAGCTTTCTTT.

This chain connects TRBV11-2 to TRBJ1-1; D perhaps matches TRBD1 (5 bases). The length of the CDR3 is 15 residues. Trimming stripped 8 bases from V and 6 bases from J, with 22 bases between. In germline, CDR1 is SGHAT, CDR2 FQNNGV. The CDR3 here is CASGRPGPRVAEAFF. CDR3 DNA: TGTGCCAGCGGCCGCCCGGGACCCAGGGTGGCTGAAGCTTTCTTT.

This rearrangement joins TRBV30 to TRBJ2-4; tentative D call: TRBD1 (6 bases). CDR3 length equals 13 residues. The ends were cut back, 5 bases at V and 6 bases at J, with 14 bases in the middle. Germline V lookup: CDR1 GTSNPN, CDR2 SVGIG (reference sequence). The CDR3 is CAWAVQGANIQYF. The DNA of the CDR3 is TGTGCCTGGGCGGTACAGGGAGCAAACATTCAGTACTTC.

The V and J genes are TRBV29-1 and TRBJ1-4; 8 nucleotides align to TRBD1. From germline, CDR1 is SQVTM and CDR2 ANQGSEA. The CDR3 length is 15 residues. V was clipped by 4 bases and J by 7 bases; unmatched bases: 11. CDR3 sequence (DNA): TGCAGCGTTGCCAAAGTCCAGGGGGCTGGTGAAAAACTGTTTTTT. The encoded protein is CSVAKVQGAGEKLFF.

The chain couples TRBV6-1 to TRBJ1-1, with D perhaps TRBD1 (6 bases). Looked up from germline, CDR1 is MNHNS and CDR2 is SASEGT. The CDR3 totals 13 residues. V shed 8 bases and J shed 4 bases, with 14 bases lying between them. DNA of the CDR3: TGTGCCAGCGAGCTGCAGGGGCTCACTGAAGCTTTCTTT. Translating gives CASELQGLTEAFF.

The chain recombines TRBV5-1 with TRBJ2-3; 7 bases agree with TRBD1. V lost 7 bases to trimming and J lost 0 bases; unmatched junction nucleotides: 8. Germline V gives CDR1 SGHRS, CDR2 YFSETQ. The CDR3 length is 15 residues. The CDR3 protein is CASLPGTDSTDTQYF. The CDR3 DNA reads as TGCGCCAGCTTACCGGGGACAGACAGCACAGATACGCAGTATTTT.

This chain links TRBV6-5 with TRBJ1-3; 7 bases are shared with TRBD1. V dropped 2 bases and J dropped 4; count of bases not matched to a gene: 5. CDR3 length: 15 residues. CDR1 is MNHEY and CDR2 is SVGAGI in the germline V gene. The CDR3 sequence is CASSYQQGKGNTIYF. The CDR3 DNA follows: TGTGCCAGCAGTTACCAACAGGGGAAGGGAAACACCATATATTTT.

The chain couples TRBV12-5 to TRBJ2-1; D is unresolved. CDR3 length equals 12 residues. The ends were cut back, 6 bases at V and 10 bases at J, with 13 bases in the middle. CDR1 is LGHNT and CDR2 is FRNRAP in the germline V gene. The CDR3 DNA follows: TGTGCTAGTGGGCCCCGAGTGGCAGAGCAGTTCTTC. The encoded protein is CASGPRVAEQFF.

The V and J genes are TRBV2 and TRBJ1-5, with D hard to call. This CDR3 contains 13 residues. The germline V gene has CDR1 SNHLY and CDR2 FYNNEI. The V and J ends lost 4 bases and 7 bases respectively, with 11 bases between them. The CDR3 nucleotides read TGTGCCAGCAGTGTTGGGGTGGGGCAGCCCCAGCATTTT. Its protein product is CASSVGVGQPQHF.

This sequence joins TRBV2 and TRBJ2-1; 9 bases are a match to TRBD2. This CDR3 is 17 amino acids long. The germline V gene has CDR1 SNHLY and CDR2 FYNNEI. V lost 6 bases and J lost 5; bases outside the gene matches: 14. CDR3 sequence (DNA): TGTGCCAGCAGCCCTGAGGTAGCGGGAGCAGGGGACAATGAGCAGTTCTTC. Translating it yields CASSPEVAGAGDNEQFF. The entire variable domain, with the rest obtained from reference TRBV2 and TRBJ2-1, is as follows: EPEVTQTPSHQVTQMGQEVILRCVPISNHLYFYWYRQILGQKVEFLVSFYNNEISEKSEIFDDQFSVERPDGSNFTLKIRSTKLEDSAMYFCASSPEVAGAGDNEQFFGPGTRLTVL.

This chain uses TRBV27 with TRBJ1-1; D gene ambiguous. The CDR3 is made up of 15 amino acids. Germline CDR1 MNHEY, CDR2 SMNVEV (reference sequence). V was clipped by 7 bases and J by 4 bases, with 19 bases between them. This chain's CDR3 is CASKGSPGRGTEAFF. The CDR3 DNA is TGTGCCAGCAAAGGGTCCCCGGGTAGAGGCACTGAAGCTTTCTTT.

J is TRBJ2-3 and V is TRBV30; no clear D. Between the trimmed V and J ends, which lost 5 bases and 6 bases, there was a span of 9 bases. This CDR3 comprises 11 residues. Germline values: CDR1 GTSNPN, CDR2 SVGIG (reference sequence). DNA of the CDR3: TGTGCCTGGGACCAAAGGGATACGCAGTATTTT. The encoded protein is CAWDQRDTQYF.

The chain has TRBV29-1 and TRBJ1-2, with D uncertain. V gave up 4 bases and J gave up 1 base, with 10 bases separating them. Looked up from germline, CDR1 is SQVTM and CDR2 is ANQGSEA. There are 13 residues in the CDR3. CDR3 region: CSVGAHLNYGYTF. The CDR3 nucleotides read TGCAGCGTTGGGGCCCACCTTAACTATGGCTACACCTTC.

The chain has TRBV9 and TRBJ2-1; D is uncertain. Between the trimmed V and J ends, which lost 3 bases and 0 bases, there was a span of 10 bases. This CDR3 region has 15 residues. Germline V gene lookup returns CDR1 SGDLS and CDR2 YYNGEE. Here the CDR3 reads CASSGSLSSYNEQFF. The CDR3 bases are TGTGCCAGCAGCGGAAGCCTAAGCTCCTACAATGAGCAGTTCTTC.

The J gene is TRBJ2-5, the V gene TRBV21-1; the tabulated D call, TRBD1, remains unverified against the DNA. TRBV21-1 constitutes a pseudogene. The length of the CDR3 is 16 residues. The CDR3 loop reads CASSKDPDPGKETQYF. The CDR3 DNA sequence: TGTGCCAGCAGCAAAGACCCGGACCCAGGGAAAGAGACCCAGTACTTC.

The V gene is TRBV5-4, the J gene TRBJ1-2; TRBD1 is a possible D gene (6 bases). This CDR3 is 14 amino acids long. V lost 4 bases and J 4 bases, leaving 14 bases between the germline ends. Germline CDR1 SGHNT, CDR2 YYREEE (reference sequence). CDR3 sequence reads: CASSQEGGLYGYTF. CDR3 nucleotide sequence: TGTGCCAGCAGCCAAGAGGGGGGTCTCTATGGCTACACCTTC.